The 8 T cell receptor beta chains given below trace back to one sample, sequenced in a study of spatial heterogeneity in lung cancer. The time point denotes: sample taken at primary tumor resection. Study findings and constraints: Mutation counts in tumors were tracked by counts of expanded intratumoral alpha and beta TCRs.

These receptors have no identified antigens. TCRdb re-called the 5' RACE reads with MiXCR, one entry per CDR3 protein. The sample yields 4,000 or so distinct CDR3 sequences, more than 6.5% seen once. The sequencing used lung tumor tissue, collected at surgery. The receptors shown here come from a male donor with early-stage non-small cell lung cancer.

This clonotype rates as medium-sized (0.01 to 0.1%). Since it is a stray read in a library aimed at alpha chains, this beta chain has a size that is not meaningful. This chain joins TRBV27 and TRBJ2-7, with D possibly matching TRBD1 (6 bases). Germline values: CDR1 MNHEY, CDR2 SMNVEV (reference sequence). CDR3 length: 12 amino acids. Between the trimmed V and J ends, which lost 9 bases and 4 bases, there was a span of 13 bases. CDR3 protein: CASGDTLYEQYF. The CDR3 region has the DNA TGTGCCAGTGGGGACACCCTATACGAGCAGTACTTC.

This clonotype is medium-sized within its sample. This beta chain was picked up by a library intended for alpha chains and is off target, so its count carries little meaning. The rearrangement joins TRBV4-1 to TRBJ2-1; 7 bases are shared with TRBD2. Germline V gene data show CDR1 as MGHRA and CDR2 as YSYEKL. This CDR3 contains 19 residues. With V trimmed by 0 bases and J by 7 bases, 18 bases remained unmatched. Here the CDR3 DNA reads TGCGCCAGCAGCCAAGATCGAGGCCGGACCCCGGGAGCGGGAAATGAGCAGTTCTTC. Translated, it gives CASSQDRGRTPGAGNEQFF.

This clonotype was recorded many times. Since the library was made to target alpha chains, this beta chain is a stray read and its abundance is not meaningful. The rearrangement uses TRBV3-2 and TRBJ1-2. TRBV3-2 is noted as a pseudogene. This CDR3 spans 13 amino acids. The CDR3 protein is CASSHLAGDGYTF. The CDR3 coding sequence is TGTGCCAGCAGCCACCTAGCGGGGGATGGCTACACCTTC.

Judged by abundance, this clonotype is medium-sized. A library prepared for alpha chains yielded this beta chain as an off-target read; its size is of little meaning. This chain joins TRBV7-6 and TRBJ1-6, with unresolved D. The CDR3 consists of 14 residues. From germline, CDR1 is SGHVS and CDR2 FNYEAQ. V lost 5 bases and J 7 bases, leaving 12 bases between the germline ends. The CDR3 sequence: CASSTGPGNSPLHF. CDR3 DNA: TGTGCCAGCAGCACCGGGCCGGGGAATTCACCCCTCCACTTT.

About this clonotype: A library made for alpha chains picked up this beta chain off target, so its size means little. Here the CDR3 DNA reads TGCAGTGCTAGTCGGCAGGTTGGGAACGAGCAGTACTTC. Its translation: CSASRQVGNEQYF. The J gene is TRBJ2-7, the V gene TRBV20-1; D is unclear. V was shortened by 3 bases and J by 5 bases, with 14 bases between the two germline ends. This CDR3 region has 13 residues. Germline V gene sequence: CDR1 DFQATT, CDR2 SNEGSKA (reference sequence).

This clonotype showed up many times. Within a library made for alpha chains, this beta chain is off target, and its count is uninformative. V is TRBV7-9 and J is TRBJ2-1; 10 positions agree with TRBD2. The germline V gene has CDR1 SEHNR and CDR2 FQNEAQ (reference sequence). CDR3 length equals 15 residues. The junction had 5 bases not matched to a gene; V was cut back by 2 bases and J by 7 bases. The chain's CDR3 is CASSLIASGSNEQFF. The CDR3, as DNA: TGTGCCAGCAGCTTAATCGCTAGCGGGAGTAATGAGCAGTTCTTC.

Relative to its sample, this clonotype is medium-sized. The library was built for alpha chains, so this beta chain is an off-target read and its size means little. The chain couples TRBV7-9 to TRBJ2-5, with 8 bases fitting TRBD1. From germline, CDR1 is SEHNR and CDR2 FQNEAQ (reference sequence). This CDR3 contains 17 residues. The junction had 9 bases not matched to a gene; V was cut back by 1 base and J by 2 bases. CDR3 nucleotide sequence: TGTGCCAGCAGCTTAGTAGCTGGGACAGGTCTACAAGAGACCCAGTACTTC. This sequence encodes CASSLVAGTGLQETQYF.

This clonotype is classed as medium-sized. This beta chain represents an off-target read in a library built for alpha chains; its size is of limited meaning. The chain recombines TRBV6-6 with TRBJ2-3; D call uncertain. CDR1 and CDR2 (germline): MNHNY, SVGAGI (reference sequence). The CDR3 extends over 15 amino acids. Deletions cut 4 bases from V and 1 base from J, with 12 bases between. CDR3 protein: CASSFGLSGTDTQYF. In DNA, the CDR3 is TGTGCCAGCAGTTTCGGGCTATCTGGCACAGATACGCAGTATTTT.